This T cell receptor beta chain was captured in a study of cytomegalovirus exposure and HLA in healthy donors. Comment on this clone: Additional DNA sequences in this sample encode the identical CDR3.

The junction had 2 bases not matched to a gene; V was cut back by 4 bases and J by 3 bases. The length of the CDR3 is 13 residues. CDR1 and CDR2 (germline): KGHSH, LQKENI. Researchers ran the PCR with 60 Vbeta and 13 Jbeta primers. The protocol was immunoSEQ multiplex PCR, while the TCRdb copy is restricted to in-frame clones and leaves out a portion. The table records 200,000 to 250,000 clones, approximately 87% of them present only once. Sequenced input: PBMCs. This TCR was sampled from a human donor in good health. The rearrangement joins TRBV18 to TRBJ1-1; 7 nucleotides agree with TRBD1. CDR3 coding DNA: TGTGCCAGCTCACAGGGGGCGGACACTGAAGCTTTCTTT. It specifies CASSQGADTEAFF.